The clone carrying this T cell receptor (beta chain) was counted a few times. This record belongs to a study of blood T cells in healthy people across ages. Trimming removed 6 bases from V and 9 bases from J, with 15 bases in between. CDR1 is SNHLY and CDR2 is FYNNEI in the germline V gene. The CDR3 is 13 amino acids. Primers used in a second PCR of about 6 to 12 cycles were a sample-barcoded 5' primer and a J-beta primer mix. TCRdb analysed the 5' RACE reads with MiXCR anew, one entry per CDR3 protein. The data show about 800,000 distinct CDR3 sequences, around half seen once. The receptor was derived from an older man in good health. Sequences were obtained from blood. The rearrangement links TRBV2 to TRBJ1-5; TRBD1 is a possible D gene (6 bases). CDR3: CASRQGSEGPQHF. The CDR3 DNA reads TGTGCCAGCAGGCAGGGGTCTGAGGGGCCCCAGCATTTT.